The clone carrying this T cell receptor beta chain was recorded once. Its antigen is as yet unknown. The data are from a study of OX40 agonist ivuxolimab in advanced cancers. Study-level points and caveats: Fewer expanded clones were found on average in CD4+ than in CD8+ T cells. Among patients with partial responses at 0.1-3.0 mg/kg, clonal expansion was among the lowest.

The V end lost 0 bases, the J end lost 2 bases, and 14 bases lay between the germline ends. Germline values: CDR1 LGHNA, CDR2 YSLEER. CDR3 length: 17 residues. Measured with immunoSEQ multiplex PCR; TCRdb has only the in-frame clones, and not every one. The sample carries 60,000 to 65,000 clones, 91% recorded once. The sequence derives from an adult with an advanced solid tumor such as melanoma, head and neck, liver or kidney cancer. The chain combines TRBV4-3 with TRBJ1-3, with a possible D match to TRBD1 (6 bases). This sample comprised CD4+ or CD8+ T cells sorted from blood, obtained in a trial of the OX40 agonist ivuxolimab. CDR3 amino acids: CASSQDGGGGTGNTIYF. The CDR3 nucleotides are TGCGCCAGCAGCCAAGATGGCGGGGGCGGAACTGGAAACACCATATATTTT.